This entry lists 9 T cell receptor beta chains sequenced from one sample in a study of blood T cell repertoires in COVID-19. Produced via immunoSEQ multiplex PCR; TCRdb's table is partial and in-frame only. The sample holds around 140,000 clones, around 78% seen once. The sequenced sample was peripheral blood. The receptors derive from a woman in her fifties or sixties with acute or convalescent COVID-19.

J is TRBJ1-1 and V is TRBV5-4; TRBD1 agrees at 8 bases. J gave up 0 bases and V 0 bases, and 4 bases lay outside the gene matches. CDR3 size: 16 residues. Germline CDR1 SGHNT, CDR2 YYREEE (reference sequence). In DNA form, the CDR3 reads TGTGCCAGCAGCTTGGGGACAGGGAACATGAACACTGAAGCTTTCTTT. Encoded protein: CASSLGTGNMNTEAFF.

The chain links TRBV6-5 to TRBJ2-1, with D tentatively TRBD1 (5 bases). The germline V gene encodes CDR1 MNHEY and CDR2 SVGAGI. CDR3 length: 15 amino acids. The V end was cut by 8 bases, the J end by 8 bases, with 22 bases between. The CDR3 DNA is TGTGCCAGCCTAGGGGCTCTTAGGGTTTCCTATGAGCAGTTCTTC. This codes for CASLGALRVSYEQFF.

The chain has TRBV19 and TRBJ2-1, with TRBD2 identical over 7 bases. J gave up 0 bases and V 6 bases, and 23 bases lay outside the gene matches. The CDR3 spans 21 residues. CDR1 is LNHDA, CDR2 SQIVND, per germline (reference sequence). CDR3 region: CASSLFRASGGRISSYNEQFF. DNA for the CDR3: TGTGCCAGTAGCTTATTCCGGGCTAGCGGTGGCCGGATTAGCTCCTACAATGAGCAGTTCTTC.

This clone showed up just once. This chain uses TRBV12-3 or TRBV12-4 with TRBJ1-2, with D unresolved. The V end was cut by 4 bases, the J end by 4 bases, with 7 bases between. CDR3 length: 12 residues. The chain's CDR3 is CASSSDIYGYTF. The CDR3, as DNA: TGTGCCAGCAGTTCTGACATCTATGGCTACACCTTC.

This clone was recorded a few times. The chain's CDR3 is CASANRDRANEQYF. As DNA, the CDR3 is TGTGCCAGCGCCAACCGGGACAGGGCTAATGAGCAGTACTTC. The chain carries TRBV6-5 and TRBJ2-7; the match to TRBD1 covers 9 bases. With 8 bases clipped from V and 7 bases from J, the junction kept 12 bases outside the gene matches. In germline, CDR1 is MNHEY, CDR2 SVGAGI. The CDR3 is 14 residues long.

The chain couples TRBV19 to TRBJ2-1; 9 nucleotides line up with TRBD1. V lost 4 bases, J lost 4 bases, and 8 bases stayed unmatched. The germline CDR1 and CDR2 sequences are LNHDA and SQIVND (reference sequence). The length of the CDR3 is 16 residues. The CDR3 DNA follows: TGTGCCAGTAGTAAAACCGGGACAGGGAGGTACAATGAGCAGTTCTTC. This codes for CASSKTGTGRYNEQFF. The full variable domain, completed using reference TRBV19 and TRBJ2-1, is DGGITQSPKYLFRKEGQNVTLSCEQNLNHDAMYWYRQDPGQGLRLIYYSQIVNDFQKGDIAEGYSVSREKKESFPLTVTSAQKNPTAFYLCASSKTGTGRYNEQFFGPGTRLTVL.

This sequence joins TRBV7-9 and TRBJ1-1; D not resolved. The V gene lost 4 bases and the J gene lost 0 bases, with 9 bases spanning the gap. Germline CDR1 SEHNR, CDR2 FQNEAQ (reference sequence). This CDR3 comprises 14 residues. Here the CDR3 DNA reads TGTGCCAGCAGCTCTCCGGTTCTGAACACTGAAGCTTTCTTT. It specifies CASSSPVLNTEAFF.

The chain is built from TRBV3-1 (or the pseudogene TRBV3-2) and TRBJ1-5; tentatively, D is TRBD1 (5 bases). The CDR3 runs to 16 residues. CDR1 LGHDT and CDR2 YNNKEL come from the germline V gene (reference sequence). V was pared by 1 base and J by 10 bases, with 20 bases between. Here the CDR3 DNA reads TGTGCCAGCAGCCAAGGTACCGGAATCGGGGGGAGCCCCCAGCATTTT. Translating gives CASSQGTGIGGSPQHF.

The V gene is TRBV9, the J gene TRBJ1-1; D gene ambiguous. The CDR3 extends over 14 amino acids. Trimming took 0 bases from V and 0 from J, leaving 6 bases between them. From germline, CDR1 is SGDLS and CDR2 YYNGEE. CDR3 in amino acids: CASSVGHLNTEAFF. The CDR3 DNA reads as TGTGCCAGCAGCGTAGGACACTTGAACACTGAAGCTTTCTTT.